This is a list of T cell receptor beta chains from one sample in a study of CD8+ T cells in alopecia areata. Libraries were prepared by immunoSEQ multiplex PCR; TCRdb keeps only in-frame clonotypes and omits some of them. The sample lists 150,000 to 200,000 clones; about 66% were seen once. The sequences come from CD8+ T cells sorted from blood, collected at week 0. The receptors shown here come from a human donor with alopecia areata. The CDR3 runs from the conserved cysteine through the conserved F or W. D genes are given only for firm matches. Clone size appears in some rows only: once, few, many, or a class for an expanded clone.

v_call	j_call	d_call	clone_size	cdr3_nt	cdr3_aa
TRBV7-2	TRBJ1-1	TRBD1	.	TGTGCCAGCAGCCCTGGGACAGGAGCTTGGGGGACTGAAGCTTTCTTT	CASSPGTGAWGTEAFF
TRBV2	TRBJ1-5	.	.	TGTGCCAGCAGTGGAACACCGTATAGCAATCAGCCCCAGCATTTT	CASSGTPYSNQPQHF
TRBV5-1	TRBJ2-1	TRBD2	.	TGCGCCAGCAGCTACGGACTAGCGGCCTACAATGAGCAGTTCTTC	CASSYGLAAYNEQFF
TRBV27	TRBJ1-1	.	.	TGTGCCAGCCGCCAGGGGACGAACACTGAAGCTTTCTTT	CASRQGTNTEAFF
TRBV27	TRBJ1-5	.	.	TGTGCCAGCAGTCTGATCAGGGATCAGCCCCAGCATTTT	CASSLIRDQPQHF
TRBV11-2	TRBJ2-3	.	.	TGTGCCAGCAGCTCCTACACAGATACGCAGTATTTT	CASSSYTDTQYF
TRBV2	TRBJ1-5	TRBD1	.	TGTGCCAGCAGCGCGGACAGGGGCGAGGGAGGGCCCCAGCATTTT	CASSADRGEGGPQHF
TRBV29-1	TRBJ2-2	.	few	TGCAGCGCCCCAATGGACAACACCGGGGAGCTGTTTTTT	CSAPMDNTGELFF
TRBV30	TRBJ1-2	.	.	TGTGCCTGGAGGCAGCAGGGTTATGGCTACACCTTC	CAWRQQGYGYTF
TRBV12-5	TRBJ2-1	.	few	TGTGCTAGTGGGGACTACAATGAGCAGTTCTTC	CASGDYNEQFF